What follows is one T cell receptor beta chain and its context. Its antigen is currently unknown. CDR3 size: 14 residues. V lost 6 bases and J 5 bases, leaving 13 bases between the germline ends. TCRdb passed the 5' RACE reads through MiXCR, listing each CDR3 protein once. The sample has hundreds of thousands of distinct CDR3 sequences, about 20% seen once. Healthy Caucasians alone served as donors. The data originate from a study of identical twins. Study-level results: Cord blood beta clonotypes present at high abundance carried fewer insertions; no such pattern appeared in memory repertoires.

These same data were also listed under a study on T cells expressing NK-cell markers. That investigation notes: Sorted CD3+CD56+NKG2C+, CD3+CD56+NKG2C- and CD3+CD56-NKG2C+ T cells provided the TCR beta repertoires.

The V gene is TRBV12-3 or TRBV12-4, the J gene TRBJ2-2, with a weak D call TRBD1 (5 bases). The TCR sequence derives from a young woman in good health. The specimen was PBMCs. The CDR3 here is CASRPWQGTGELFF. CDR3 bases: TGTGCCAGCAGGCCTTGGCAGGGAACCGGGGAGCTGTTTTTT.